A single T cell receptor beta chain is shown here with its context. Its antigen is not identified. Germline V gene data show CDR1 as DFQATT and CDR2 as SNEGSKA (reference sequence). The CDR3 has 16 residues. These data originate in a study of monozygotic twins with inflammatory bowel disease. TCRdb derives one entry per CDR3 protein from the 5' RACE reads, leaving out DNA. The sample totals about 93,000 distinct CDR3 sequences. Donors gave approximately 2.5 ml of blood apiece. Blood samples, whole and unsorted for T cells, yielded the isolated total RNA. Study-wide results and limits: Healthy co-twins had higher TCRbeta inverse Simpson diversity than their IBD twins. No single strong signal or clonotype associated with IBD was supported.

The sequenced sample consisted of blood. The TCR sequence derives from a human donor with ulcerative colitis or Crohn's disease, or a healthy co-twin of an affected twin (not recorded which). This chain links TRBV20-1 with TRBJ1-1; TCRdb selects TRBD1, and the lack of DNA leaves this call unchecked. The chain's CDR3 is CSARVGTGGQDTEAFF.